These 17 T cell receptor beta chains came from one sample sequenced in a study of CD4 T cells in relation to SARS-CoV-2 and coronaviruses. Their antigen targets remain unknown. Sequenced by immunoSEQ multiplex PCR; TCRdb stores in-frame clones only, minus some. Of about 36,000 clones listed, about three quarters are singletons. Sequenced: memory CD4+ T cells from PBMCs, cultured in vitro. These receptors were collected from an adult with COVID-19.

This chain joins TRBV28 and TRBJ2-4, with D perhaps TRBD1 (6 bases). The length of the CDR3 is 13 residues. Germline values: CDR1 MDHEN, CDR2 SYDVKM. Trimming pared 7 bases from V and 1 base from J, leaving 8 bases between. CDR3 bases: TGTGCCAGCAATGACAGGGCCAAAAACATTCAGTACTTC. This sequence encodes CASNDRAKNIQYF.

In DNA, the CDR3 is TGTGCCAGCACCCCTGGGGCAGGGGAGAACTCACTCTGCGAGCAGTACTTC. This gives the protein CASTPGAGENSLCEQYF. The chain employs TRBV28 and TRBJ2-7, with D possibly TRBD1 on 6 matching bases. V lost 7 bases and J lost 6, with 28 bases in between. The CDR3 has 17 residues. Germline CDR1 is MDHEN and CDR2 is SYDVKM.

The chain links TRBV29-1 to TRBJ2-4; the match to TRBD2 covers 8 bases. The CDR3 spans 15 residues. J gave up 8 bases and V 4 bases, and 13 bases lay outside the gene matches. Germline assignment: CDR1 SQVTM and CDR2 ANQGSEA. The CDR3 here is CSVAGGGGFFDIQYF. The DNA for the CDR3 is TGCAGCGTTGCGGGAGGCGGGGGGTTTTTCGACATTCAGTACTTC.

The chain joins TRBV7-2 to TRBJ1-3; D is unclear. The germline gives CDR1 SGHTA, CDR2 FQGNSA. Deletions cut 2 bases from V and 0 bases from J, with 11 bases between. The CDR3 length is 16 residues. CDR3 protein: CASSLRNKYSGNTIYF. Written as DNA, the CDR3 is TGTGCCAGCAGCTTAAGGAACAAGTACTCTGGAAACACCATATATTTT.

The gene calls are TRBV28 and TRBJ2-2; possibly TRBD2 for D (6 bases). Looked up from germline, CDR1 is MDHEN and CDR2 is SYDVKM. Trimming removed 0 bases at V and 1 base at J, with 15 bases between. This CDR3 region has 18 residues. This chain's CDR3 is CASSLWGYSRENTGELFF. In DNA, the CDR3 is TGTGCCAGCAGTTTATGGGGGTATTCGCGGGAGAACACCGGGGAGCTGTTTTTT. The variable domain in full, with the rest retrieved from reference TRBV28 and TRBJ2-2, is DVKVTQSSRYLVKRTGEKVFLECVQDMDHENMFWYRQDPGLGLRLIYFSYDVKMKEKGDIPEGYSVSREKKERFSLILESASTNQTSMYLCASSLWGYSRENTGELFFGEGSRLTVL.

V is TRBV19 and J is TRBJ1-3; D call uncertain. The germline V and J ends were trimmed by 8 bases and 1 base, with 6 bases remaining between them. The germline CDR1 and CDR2 sequences are LNHDA and SQIVND (reference sequence). The CDR3 covers 12 residues. This CDR3 is CASAGSGNTIYF. In nucleotides, the CDR3 is TGTGCCAGTGCTGGGTCTGGAAACACCATATATTTT.

The chain employs TRBV7-2 and TRBJ2-4; D gene ambiguous. This CDR3 is 11 amino acids long. V gave up 3 bases and J gave up 3 bases, with 0 bases separating them. Germline lookup yields CDR1 SGHTA and CDR2 FQGNSA. In DNA form, the CDR3 reads TGTGCCAGCAGCTTCAAAAACATTCAGTACTTC. Its protein is CASSFKNIQYF.

This rearrangement joins TRBV3-1 (or the pseudogene TRBV3-2) to TRBJ2-1, with D perhaps TRBD2 (6 bases). The CDR3 extends over 14 amino acids. V was shortened by 4 bases and J by 8 bases, with 15 bases between the two germline ends. Germline V gene lookup returns CDR1 LGHDT and CDR2 YNNKEL (reference sequence). The CDR3 region has the DNA TGTGCCAGCAGCCGCCGGACTATAGGCGATGAGCAGTTCTTC. Amino acid sequence: CASSRRTIGDEQFF.

The CDR3 loop reads CASSLGQGGISPLHF. The CDR3, as DNA: TGTGCCAGCAGCTTAGGACAGGGTGGCATATCACCCCTCCACTTT. This chain joins TRBV7-9 and TRBJ1-6, with 7 bases aligning to TRBD1. Germline assignment: CDR1 SEHNR and CDR2 FQNEAQ (reference sequence). The V segment lost 1 base and the J segment 10 bases; nucleotides outside the gene matches: 7. This CDR3 region has 15 residues. The entire variable domain, with the rest obtained from reference TRBV7-9 and TRBJ1-6, is as follows: DTGVSQNPRHKITKRGQNVTFRCDPISEHNRLYWYRQTLGQGPEFLTYFQNEAQLEKSRLLSDRFSAERPKGSFSTLEIQRTEQGDSAMYLCASSLGQGGISPLHFGNGTRLTVT.

The table lists this clone with a count of one. V is TRBV20-1 and J is TRBJ2-7, with a possible D match to TRBD2 (7 bases). Germline V lookup: CDR1 DFQATT, CDR2 SNEGSKA (reference sequence). This CDR3 region has 18 residues. V lost 3 bases to trimming and J lost 6 bases, with 30 bases between them. This chain's CDR3 is CSASSSGGGGKLVLEQYF. The CDR3 DNA sequence: TGCAGTGCTAGTAGTAGTGGGGGAGGGGGAAAACTAGTCCTCGAGCAGTACTTC.

V gene TRBV12-3 or TRBV12-4 combines with J gene TRBJ2-3; a weak D match, TRBD1 (6 bases). The CDR3 is 13 residues long. With 6 bases removed from V and 8 bases from J, the gap between germline ends came to 15 bases. CDR3 in amino acids: CASRHTGLATQYF. CDR3 in DNA: TGTGCCAGCAGACACACAGGGTTGGCTACGCAGTATTTT.

The chain is built from TRBV6-5 and TRBJ2-1; D possibly corresponds to TRBD2 (6 bases). CDR3 length: 14 amino acids. Germline assignment: CDR1 MNHEY and CDR2 SVGAGI. V dropped 5 bases and J dropped 5 bases, with 13 bases sitting between them. The CDR3 sequence: CASSRGLNNNEQFF. As DNA, the CDR3 is TGTGCCAGCAGTAGAGGACTAAATAACAATGAGCAGTTCTTC.

The V and J genes are TRBV7-2 and TRBJ1-5; possibly TRBD1 for D (5 bases). V was cut by 3 bases and J by 0 bases, with 9 bases left in between. The germline gives CDR1 SGHTA, CDR2 FQGNSA. The CDR3 is made up of 15 amino acids. CDR3 DNA sequence: TGTGCCAGCAGCTTTTCCAGGGATAGCAATCAGCCCCAGCATTTT. It codes for CASSFSRDSNQPQHF.

CDR3 residues: CASGATYGGGFDTQYF. CDR3 DNA sequence: TGTGCCAGCGGGGCCACCTATGGTGGGGGATTTGATACGCAGTATTTT. The chain links TRBV3-1 (or the pseudogene TRBV3-2) to TRBJ2-3; the D gene could be TRBD1 or TRBD2 (5 bases each). Looked up from germline, CDR1 is LGHDT and CDR2 is YNNKEL (reference sequence). This CDR3 has 16 amino acids. Trimming removed 8 bases from V and 6 bases from J, with 24 bases in between.

V usage is TRBV7-2 and J usage is TRBJ2-1; D is undetermined. Germline V gives CDR1 SGHTA, CDR2 FQGNSA. Trimming left V 4 bases short and J 0 bases short, with 7 bases between. The CDR3 is 14 residues long. The CDR3 nucleotides are TGTGCCAGCAGCTCTATTAGCTCCTACAATGAGCAGTTCTTC. This translates into CASSSISSYNEQFF. Filled out from reference TRBV7-2 and TRBJ2-1, the complete variable domain reads GAGVSQSPSNKVTEKGKDVELRCDPISGHTALYWYRQSLGQGLEFLIYFQGNSAPDKSGLPSDRFSAERTGGSVSTLTIQRTQQEDSAVYLCASSSISSYNEQFFGPGTRLTVL.

A few counts support this clone. The chain has TRBV7-8 and TRBJ2-7, with D uncertain. Deletions cut 1 base from V and 3 bases from J, with 13 bases between. This CDR3 has 15 residues. From germline, CDR1 is SGHVS and CDR2 FQNEAQ. CDR3 coding DNA: TGTGCCAGCAGCTTAGTTGGTACACTCCGCTACGAGCAGTACTTC. Translated: CASSLVGTLRYEQYF.

The rearrangement joins TRBV24-1 to TRBJ2-5; D is unresolved. The CDR3 extends over 14 amino acids. CDR1 is KGHDR, CDR2 SFDVKD, per germline. V lost 6 bases, J lost 5 bases, and 15 bases lay in between. The CDR3 nucleotides read TGTGCCACCAGTACTACCGAAGCCGCGGAGACCCAGTACTTC. Its protein is CATSTTEAAETQYF.